Below are 14 T cell receptor beta chains sequenced from a single sample in a study of Graves' ophthalmopathy and Graves' hyperthyroidism. Amplified TCR beta CDR3 regions were obtained using RNA transcripts as template. RT-PCR was first run with HTBI primers, then multiplex PCR in a second round. One entry per CDR3 protein, called by TCRdb with MiXCR from the multiplex PCR reads. In the table there are 300,000 or so distinct CDR3 sequences, roughly 17% of which are singletons. The material sequenced was peripheral blood. The receptor source for this set is an adult man with Graves' ophthalmopathy.

Ten or more counts support this clonotype. This chain links TRBV27 with TRBJ1-1; 7 bases align to TRBD1. Germline assignment: CDR1 MNHEY and CDR2 SMNVEV (reference sequence). The CDR3 sequence is 12 residues long. J lost 8 bases, V lost 5 bases, and 5 bases had no gene match. The CDR3 bases are TGTGCCAGCAGTCCCTGGGGACAGGAAGCTTTCTTT. Its protein product is CASSPWGQEAFF.

The sample holds many counts of this clonotype. The chain carries TRBV6-5 and TRBJ2-7; 10 positions match TRBD2. Germline V lookup: CDR1 MNHEY, CDR2 SVGAGI. This CDR3 is 15 amino acids long. Trimming cost V 4 bases and J 2 bases; bases outside gene matches: 5. Here the CDR3 DNA reads TGTGCCAGCAGTTCGGGACTAGCGATTGCCTACGAGCAGTACTTC. This encodes CASSSGLAIAYEQYF.

This clonotype was recorded at least ten times. The CDR3 sequence: CASSLGQGALKTQYF. The CDR3 DNA is TGCGCCAGCAGCTTGGGGCAGGGGGCTTTGAAGACCCAGTACTTC. This chain uses TRBV5-1 with TRBJ2-5, with TRBD1 matching over 8 bases. The J segment lost 6 bases and the V segment lost 0 bases, leaving 7 bases of the junction unmatched. The CDR3 has 15 amino acids. CDR1 is SGHRS, CDR2 YFSETQ, per germline. Variable domain in full (rest from reference TRBV5-1 and TRBJ2-5): KAGVTQTPRYLIKTRGQQVTLSCSPISGHRSVSWYQQTPGQGLQFLFEYFSETQRNKGNFPGRFSGRQFSNSRSEMNVSTLELGDSALYLCASSLGQGALKTQYFGPGTRLLVL.

This sequence joins TRBV6-5 and TRBJ2-7; D is uncertain. The CDR3 sequence is 14 residues long. CDR1 is MNHEY, CDR2 SVGAGI, per germline. Trimming cost V 4 bases and J 1 base, with 11 bases left between them. As DNA, the CDR3 is TGTGCCAGCAGTTTTAACTACCCGTCCTACGAGCAGTACTTC. Protein: CASSFNYPSYEQYF.

In its sample, this clonotype was seen many times. The chain recombines TRBV30 with TRBJ2-7, with D possibly being TRBD1 (5 bases). Trimming stripped 0 bases from V and 0 bases from J, with 18 bases between. Germline CDR1 is GTSNPN and CDR2 is SVGIG (reference sequence). The CDR3 is made up of 17 amino acids. DNA for the CDR3: TGTGCCTGGAGTGTAGACGGGTCAGGACACCGCTCCTACGAGCAGTACTTC. It specifies CAWSVDGSGHRSYEQYF. Drawing the rest from reference TRBV30 and TRBJ2-7, the complete variable domain is SQTIHQWPATLVQPVGSPLSLECTVEGTSNPNLYWYRQAAGRGLQLLFYSVGIGQISSEVPQNLSASRPQDRQFILSSKKLLLSDSGFYLCAWSVDGSGHRSYEQYFGPGTRLTVT.

This clonotype was counted ten times or more. This rearrangement joins TRBV6-1 to TRBJ2-7; 9 nucleotides match TRBD1. The germline CDR1 and CDR2 sequences are MNHNS and SASEGT. The CDR3 extends over 15 amino acids. V trimming: 10 bases; J trimming: 1 base; junction bases outside the gene matches: 11. The CDR3 protein is CATSRPGQGSYEQYF. CDR3 DNA: TGTGCCACCTCAAGACCGGGACAGGGATCCTACGAGCAGTACTTC.

This clonotype was recorded many times. The chain combines TRBV30 with TRBJ2-5, with TRBD1 identical over 9 bases. CDR3 length: 15 residues. Germline loops: CDR1 GTSNPN, CDR2 SVGIG (reference sequence). J gave up 4 bases and V 1 base, and 7 bases lay outside the gene matches. CDR3 residues: CAWSGTGVSGETQYF. As DNA, the CDR3 is TGTGCCTGGAGTGGGACAGGGGTGTCGGGAGAGACCCAGTACTTC.

This clonotype has ten or more counts. The gene calls are TRBV27 and TRBJ1-1, with D perhaps matching TRBD1 (5 bases). Per the germline V gene, CDR1 is MNHEY and CDR2 is SMNVEV (reference sequence). Trimming removed 8 bases from V and 1 base from J, with 14 bases in between. The CDR3 has 14 amino acids. The CDR3, as DNA: TGTGCCAGCCGGCAGGGAGAGGAGAACACTGAAGCTTTCTTT. It specifies CASRQGEENTEAFF.

In this sample, this clonotype turned up many times. The rearrangement uses TRBV20-1 and TRBJ1-1; D is ambiguous. Looked up from germline, CDR1 is DFQATT and CDR2 is SNEGSKA (reference sequence). The CDR3 covers 14 residues. Trimming took 3 bases from V and 5 from J, leaving 16 bases between them. This chain's CDR3 is CSARRDGRQTEAFF. The CDR3 nucleotides are TGCAGTGCTAGGAGGGATGGGCGTCAAACTGAAGCTTTCTTT.

Many counts were recorded for this clonotype. The CDR3 loop is CASSLKGVSQFF. Here the CDR3 DNA reads TGTGCCAGCAGCTTAAAGGGGGTAAGTCAGTTCTTC. The chain combines TRBV11-3 with TRBJ2-1, with a weak D call TRBD1 (6 bases). The germline V and J ends were trimmed by 2 bases and 13 bases, with 12 bases remaining between them. Germline CDR1 SGHNT, CDR2 YENEEA. The CDR3 extends over 12 amino acids.

This clonotype was observed at least ten times. V is TRBV4-1 and J is TRBJ2-7; 8 bases are shared with TRBD1. Germline V CDR1 and CDR2: MGHRA, YSYEKL. The V and J ends lost 0 bases and 3 bases, in that order; junction bases with no gene match: 10. The CDR3 runs to 17 residues. In nucleotides, the CDR3 is TGCGCCAGCAGCCAAGACTTACAGGGGGGATTTATCTACGAGCAGTACTTC. Its translation: CASSQDLQGGFIYEQYF.

The chain links TRBV19 to TRBJ1-1; maybe TRBD1 (6 bases). Germline assignment: CDR1 LNHDA and CDR2 SQIVND (reference sequence). V lost 2 bases, J lost 5 bases, and 9 bases lay in between. The length of the CDR3 is 13 residues. The CDR3, as DNA: TGTGCCAGTAGTATAATTGGACAGACTGAAGCTTTCTTT. This sequence encodes CASSIIGQTEAFF.

This clonotype was observed many times. V gene TRBV6-2 or TRBV6-3 combines with J gene TRBJ2-1; tentatively, D is TRBD2 (6 bases). Trimming took off 2 bases at V and 6 bases at J, with 14 bases between the two ends. Germline V CDR1 and CDR2: MNHEY, SVGEGT. This CDR3 has 15 amino acids. The CDR3 here is CASSYESGSVNEQFF. CDR3 sequence (DNA): TGTGCCAGCAGTTACGAGTCCGGGAGTGTCAATGAGCAGTTCTTC.

The chain combines TRBV3-1 with TRBJ2-7, with TRBD2 matching over 13 bases. Per germline, CDR1 LGHDT and CDR2 YNNKEL (reference sequence). The junction had 5 bases not matched to a gene; V was cut back by 4 bases and J by 2 bases. This CDR3 is built from 16 residues. For the CDR3, the DNA is TGTGCCAGCAGCCCCGGACTAGCGGGAGTCGCCTACGAGCAGTACTTC. This encodes CASSPGLAGVAYEQYF.